Below, 14 T cell receptor beta chains from the same sample are listed, as sequenced in a study of PD-1 blockade in classical Hodgkin lymphoma. Profiled with immunoSEQ multiplex PCR; TCRdb holds only in-frame clones, not every one. Among about 150,000 clones listed, under 85% were seen once. Relapses following autologous stem cell transplantation were seen in all patients, with brentuximab vedotin exposure varying. The sample in question was peripheral blood mononuclear cells (PBMCs), obtained before the second cycle of nivolumab. These receptors originate from a human donor with classical Hodgkin lymphoma.

The chain joins TRBV7-2 to TRBJ2-2; possibly TRBD2 for D (7 bases). This CDR3 comprises 16 residues. V dropped 0 bases and J dropped 4 bases, with 12 bases sitting between them. Looked up from germline, CDR1 is SGHTA and CDR2 is FQGNSA. CDR3 DNA sequence: TGTGCCAGCAGCTTAGCCAGGGAGGGGGTCACCGGGGAGCTGTTTTTT. Translated: CASSLAREGVTGELFF.

This chain joins TRBV7-9 and TRBJ1-2, with D unresolved. The CDR3 is 14 residues long. Germline CDR1 SEHNR, CDR2 FQNEAQ (reference sequence). V was pared by 1 base and J by 5 bases, with 11 bases between. CDR3 sequence: CASSLGVGTYGYTF. Written as DNA, the CDR3 is TGTGCCAGCAGCTTAGGCGTCGGAACATATGGCTACACCTTC. The full variable domain, with the rest looked up from reference TRBV7-9 and TRBJ1-2, is DTGVSQNPRHKITKRGQNVTFRCDPISEHNRLYWYRQTLGQGPEFLTYFQNEAQLEKSRLLSDRFSAERPKGSFSTLEIQRTEQGDSAMYLCASSLGVGTYGYTFGSGTRLTVV.

V usage is TRBV18 and J usage is TRBJ2-1; 14 bases fit TRBD2. Per germline, CDR1 KGHSH and CDR2 LQKENI. The V gene end was trimmed by 3 bases and the J gene end by 7 bases; junction bases not matched to a gene: 8. The CDR3 loop spans 17 amino acids. This chain's CDR3 is CASSPVRLAGGDNEQFF. The DNA of the CDR3 is TGTGCCAGCTCACCTGTCAGACTAGCGGGAGGGGATAATGAGCAGTTCTTC.

The chain links TRBV27 to TRBJ2-2, with D unresolved. There are 16 residues in the CDR3. CDR1 is MNHEY and CDR2 is SMNVEV in the germline V gene (reference sequence). V was shortened by 6 bases and J by 4 bases, with 18 bases between the two germline ends. The CDR3 nucleotides read TGTGCCAGCAGAAACCCTGAAGGATTGAGCACCGGGGAGCTGTTTTTT. Residues: CASRNPEGLSTGELFF.

There are a few counts of this clone. This chain connects TRBV6-5 to TRBJ2-3; the match to TRBD2 covers 12 bases. The CDR3 is made up of 15 amino acids. V trimming: 6 bases; J trimming: 6 bases; junction bases outside the gene matches: 7. Germline assignment: CDR1 MNHEY and CDR2 SVGAGI. The CDR3 sequence is CASRERLAGVDTQYF. In DNA, the CDR3 is TGTGCCAGCAGGGAAAGACTAGCGGGGGTGGATACGCAGTATTTT.

The table lists this clone with many counts. This sequence joins TRBV9 and TRBJ2-1, with 9 bases fitting TRBD2. Germline V gene lookup returns CDR1 SGDLS and CDR2 YYNGEE. Trimming cost V 0 bases and J 7 bases; bases outside gene matches: 8. This CDR3 region has 16 residues. CDR3: CASSVAPSGGMNEQFF. The DNA for the CDR3 is TGTGCCAGCAGCGTAGCTCCCAGCGGGGGGATGAATGAGCAGTTCTTC. The full variable domain, in which reference TRBV9 and TRBJ2-1 provide the parts outside the CDR3, is DSGVTQTPKHLITATGQRVTLRCSPRSGDLSVYWYQQSLDQGLQFLIQYYNGEERAKGNILERFSAQQFPDLHSELNLSSLELGDSALYFCASSVAPSGGMNEQFFGPGTRLTVL.

The gene calls are TRBV10-3 and TRBJ2-1; D ambiguous. Between the trimmed V and J ends, which lost 3 bases and 3 bases, there was a span of 9 bases. The germline CDR1 and CDR2 sequences are ENHRY and SYGVKD. The CDR3 contains 14 residues. CDR3 residues: CAISDGRIYNEQFF. CDR3 nucleotides: TGTGCCATCAGTGATGGGCGGATCTACAATGAGCAGTTCTTC.

This chain connects TRBV11-3 to TRBJ2-5, with D possibly being TRBD2 (6 bases). The germline V gene has CDR1 SGHNT and CDR2 YENEEA. The CDR3 spans 15 residues. With 3 bases removed from V and 1 base from J, the gap between germline ends came to 12 bases. The CDR3 sequence is CASSFPLARQETQYF. The CDR3 DNA follows: TGTGCCAGCAGCTTCCCACTAGCTCGCCAAGAGACCCAGTACTTC.

V and J are TRBV12-5 and TRBJ2-5, with D hard to call. Trimming shortened V by 5 bases and J by 5 bases, and 18 bases separated the two germline ends. CDR3 length: 15 residues. Germline CDR1 LGHNT, CDR2 FRNRAP. The CDR3 protein is CASGEWKIGLETQYF. The DNA for the CDR3 is TGTGCTAGTGGTGAATGGAAGATAGGGCTCGAGACCCAGTACTTC.

The chain uses TRBV28 and TRBJ1-2, with D hard to call. CDR1 is MDHEN and CDR2 is SYDVKM in the germline V gene. Trimming left V 3 bases short and J 4 bases short, with 24 bases between. This CDR3 has 18 residues. CDR3 loop: CASSFNILSSDWGYGYTF. In DNA, the CDR3 is TGTGCCAGCAGTTTCAACATCTTGTCGAGTGATTGGGGCTATGGCTACACCTTC.

This sequence joins TRBV30 and TRBJ2-2, with D hard to call. CDR1 and CDR2 from the germline V gene are GTSNPN and SVGIG (reference sequence). The ends were cut back, 5 bases at V and 4 bases at J, with 8 bases in the middle. This CDR3 spans 12 amino acids. Here the CDR3 DNA reads TGTGCCTGGGACGAGGTCACCGGGGAGCTGTTTTTT. Translating it yields CAWDEVTGELFF.

The V call is TRBV19, the J call TRBJ2-7, with 9 bases fitting TRBD1. Germline V gives CDR1 LNHDA, CDR2 SQIVND (reference sequence). The J segment lost 2 bases and the V segment lost 4 bases, leaving 3 bases of the junction unmatched. The CDR3 is 14 amino acids. CDR3 amino acids: CASSRTGATYEQYF. The CDR3 DNA reads as TGTGCCAGTAGTAGGACAGGGGCTACCTACGAGCAGTACTTC.

The gene calls are TRBV10-3 and TRBJ2-7, with D possibly matching TRBD2 (5 bases). V gave up 4 bases and J gave up 0 bases, with 10 bases separating them. This CDR3 contains 14 residues. The germline V gene encodes CDR1 ENHRY and CDR2 SYGVKD. CDR3 coding DNA: TGTGCCATCAGTGTCGGGGTAATCTCCTACGAGCAGTACTTC. Amino acid sequence: CAISVGVISYEQYF.

The rearrangement uses TRBV10-3 and TRBJ1-4; D remains unclear. The CDR3 runs 13 residues. V lost 4 bases and J 4 bases, leaving 7 bases between the germline ends. From germline, CDR1 is ENHRY and CDR2 SYGVKD. CDR3 sequence: CAISAAINEKLFF. In DNA form, the CDR3 reads TGTGCCATCAGTGCGGCTATTAATGAAAAACTGTTTTTT.